A selection of T cell receptor beta chains follows, all from one sample in a study of cytomegalovirus exposure and HLA in healthy donors. The table came from immunoSEQ multiplex PCR; TCRdb's copy has only in-frame clones and leaves some out. The table includes some 150,000 clones, approximately 88% detected once. Source material: PBMCs. Every receptor here comes from a woman aged 18-29 years in good health and CMV-seronegative. The CDR3 runs from the conserved cysteine through the conserved F or W. D genes are given only for firm matches. Clone size is not always given. Where it is, it says once, few, many or a class for expanded clones.

cdr3_length	clone_size	d_call	v_call	j_call	cdr3_nt	cdr3_aa
11	NA	NA	TRBV11-2	TRBJ1-2	TGTGCCAGCAGTTTCGGGACAGGCTACACCTTC	CASSFGTGYTF
14	NA	NA	TRBV5-1	TRBJ1-4	TGCGCCAGCAGCTTGACGGGGAATCGTGAAAAACTGTTTTTT	CASSLTGNREKLFF
12	NA	NA	TRBV29-1	TRBJ2-5	TGCAGCGCCGGACTGTACCAAGAGACCCAGTACTTC	CSAGLYQETQYF
12	NA	NA	TRBV7-8	TRBJ1-1	TGTGCCAGCAGCTTACGGAGGACTGAAGCTTTCTTT	CASSLRRTEAFF
16	NA	NA	TRBV27	TRBJ1-2	TGTGCCAGCTCCCCCAGCGGGTTTATAGGGTTTTATGGCTACACCTTC	CASSPSGFIGFYGYTF
13	NA	NA	TRBV19	TRBJ1-1	TGTGCCAGTAGTATAGATCGTATCACTGAAGCTTTCTTT	CASSIDRITEAFF
14	NA	NA	TRBV7-6	TRBJ2-1	TGTGCCAGCAGCTTAGAGAGCTCCTACAATGAGCAGTTCTTC	CASSLESSYNEQFF
15	NA	TRBD1	TRBV6-5	TRBJ1-4	TGTGCCAGCAGCCCCGGACAGGGAACTTCGGAAAAACTGTTTTTT	CASSPGQGTSEKLFF
14	once	TRBD1	TRBV6-5	TRBJ2-2	TGTGCCAGCAGTGTAGACAGGGTAACCGGGGAGCTGTTTTTT	CASSVDRVTGELFF
16	NA	TRBD2	TRBV4-2	TRBJ2-7	TGTGCCAGCAGCCAAGCGCCTAGCGGGGACACCTACGAGCAGTACTTC	CASSQAPSGDTYEQYF
16	NA	TRBD1	TRBV2	TRBJ2-7	TGTGCCAGCGGGGGCAGTGAGGGGGCGGGCACCTACGAGCAGTACTTC	CASGGSEGAGTYEQYF
19	once	TRBD1	TRBV28	TRBJ1-4	TGTGCCAGCAGTCCGGGGACAGGGTGGTTCACCCCAACCCCTGAAAAACTGTTTTTT	CASSPGTGWFTPTPEKLFF
12	NA	TRBD1	TRBV7-8	TRBJ2-3	TGTGCCACCACGACAGGGGTAGATACGCAGTATTTT	CATTTGVDTQYF